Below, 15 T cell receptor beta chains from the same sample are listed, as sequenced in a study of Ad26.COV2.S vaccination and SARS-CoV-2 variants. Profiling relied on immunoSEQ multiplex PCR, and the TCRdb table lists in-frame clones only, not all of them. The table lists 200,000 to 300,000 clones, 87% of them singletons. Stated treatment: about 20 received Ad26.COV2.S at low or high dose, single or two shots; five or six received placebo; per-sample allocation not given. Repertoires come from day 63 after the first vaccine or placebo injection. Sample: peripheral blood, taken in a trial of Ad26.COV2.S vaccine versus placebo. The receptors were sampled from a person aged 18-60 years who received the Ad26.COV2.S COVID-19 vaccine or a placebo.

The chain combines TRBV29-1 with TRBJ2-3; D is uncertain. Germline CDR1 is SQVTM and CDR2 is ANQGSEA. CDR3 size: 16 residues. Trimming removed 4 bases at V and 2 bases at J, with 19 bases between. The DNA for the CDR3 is TGCAGCGTTGTCGGATCTTCACTAACCTTCACAGATACGCAGTATTTT. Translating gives CSVVGSSLTFTDTQYF.

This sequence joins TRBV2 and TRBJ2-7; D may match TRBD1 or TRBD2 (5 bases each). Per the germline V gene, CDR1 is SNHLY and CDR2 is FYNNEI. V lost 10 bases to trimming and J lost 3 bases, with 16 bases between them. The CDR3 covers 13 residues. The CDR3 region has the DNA TGTGCCACCTGGGCAGGGACGGGCTACGAGCAGTACTTC. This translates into CATWAGTGYEQYF. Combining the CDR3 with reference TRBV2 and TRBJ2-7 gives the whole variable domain EPEVTQTPSHQVTQMGQEVILRCVPISNHLYFYWYRQILGQKVEFLVSFYNNEISEKSEIFDDQFSVERPDGSNFTLKIRSTKLEDSAMYFCATWAGTGYEQYFGPGTRLTVT.

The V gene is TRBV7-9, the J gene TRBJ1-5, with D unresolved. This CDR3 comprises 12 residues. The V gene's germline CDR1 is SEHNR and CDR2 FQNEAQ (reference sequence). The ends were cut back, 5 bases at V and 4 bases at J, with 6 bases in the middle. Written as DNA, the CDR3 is TGTGCCAGCAGCGGCGCGAATCAGCCCCAGCATTTT. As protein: CASSGANQPQHF.

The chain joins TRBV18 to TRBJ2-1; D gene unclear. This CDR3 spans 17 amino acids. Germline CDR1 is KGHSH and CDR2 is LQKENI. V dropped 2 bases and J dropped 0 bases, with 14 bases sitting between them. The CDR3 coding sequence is TGTGCCAGCTCACCAACCTTACCCTCAAGCTCCTACAATGAGCAGTTCTTC. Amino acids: CASSPTLPSSSYNEQFF.

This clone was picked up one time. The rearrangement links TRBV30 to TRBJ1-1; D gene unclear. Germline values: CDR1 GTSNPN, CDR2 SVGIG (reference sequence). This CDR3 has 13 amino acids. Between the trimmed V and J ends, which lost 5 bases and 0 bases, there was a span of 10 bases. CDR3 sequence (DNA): TGTGCCTGGGAGGTCGGACTGAACACTGAAGCTTTCTTT. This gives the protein CAWEVGLNTEAFF.

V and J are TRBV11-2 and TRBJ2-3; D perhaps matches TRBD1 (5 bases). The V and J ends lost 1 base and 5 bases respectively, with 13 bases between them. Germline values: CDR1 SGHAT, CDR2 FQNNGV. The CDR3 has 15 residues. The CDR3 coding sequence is TGTGCCAGCAGCTTAGTCAGGGCGCGAGGAGATACGCAGTATTTT. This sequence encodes CASSLVRARGDTQYF.

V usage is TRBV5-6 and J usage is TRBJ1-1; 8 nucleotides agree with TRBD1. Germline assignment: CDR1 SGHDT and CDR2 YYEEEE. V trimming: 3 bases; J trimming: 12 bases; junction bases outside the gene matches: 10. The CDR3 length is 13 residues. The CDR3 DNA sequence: TGTGCCAGCAGCTGGGCCGACAGGGGTCGTACTTTCTTT. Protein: CASSWADRGRTFF.

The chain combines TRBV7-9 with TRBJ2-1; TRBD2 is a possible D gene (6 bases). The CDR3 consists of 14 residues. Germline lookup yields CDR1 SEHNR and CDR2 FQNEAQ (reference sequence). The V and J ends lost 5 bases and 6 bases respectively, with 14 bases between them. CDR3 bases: TGTGCCAGCAGCCGGACCGGGGGAGGCAATGAGCAGTTCTTC. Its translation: CASSRTGGGNEQFF.

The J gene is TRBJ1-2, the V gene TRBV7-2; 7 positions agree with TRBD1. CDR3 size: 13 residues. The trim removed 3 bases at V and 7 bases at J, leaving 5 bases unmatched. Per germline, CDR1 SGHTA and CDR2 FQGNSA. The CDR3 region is CASSFDRESGYTF. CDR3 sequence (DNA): TGTGCCAGCAGCTTTGACAGGGAGAGTGGCTACACCTTC.

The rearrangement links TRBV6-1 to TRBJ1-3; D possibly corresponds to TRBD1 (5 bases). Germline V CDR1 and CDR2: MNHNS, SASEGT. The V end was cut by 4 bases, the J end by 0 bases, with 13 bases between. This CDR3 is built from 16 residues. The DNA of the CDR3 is TGTGCCAGCAGTGCGACAGACTTTACCTCTGGAAACACCATATATTTT. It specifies CASSATDFTSGNTIYF.

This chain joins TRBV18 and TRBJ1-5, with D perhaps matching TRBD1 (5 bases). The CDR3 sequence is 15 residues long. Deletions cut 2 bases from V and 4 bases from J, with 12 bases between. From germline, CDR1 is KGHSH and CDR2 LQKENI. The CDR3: CASSPSGPANQPQHF. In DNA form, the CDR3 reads TGTGCCAGCTCACCATCAGGGCCGGCAAATCAGCCCCAGCATTTT.

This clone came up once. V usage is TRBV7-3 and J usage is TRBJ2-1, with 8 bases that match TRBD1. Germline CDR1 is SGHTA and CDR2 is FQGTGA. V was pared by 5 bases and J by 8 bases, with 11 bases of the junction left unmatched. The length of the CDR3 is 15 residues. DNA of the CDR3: TGTGCCAGCAGCGTGAGAGGACAGGGCGTCGATGAGCAGTTCTTC. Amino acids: CASSVRGQGVDEQFF.

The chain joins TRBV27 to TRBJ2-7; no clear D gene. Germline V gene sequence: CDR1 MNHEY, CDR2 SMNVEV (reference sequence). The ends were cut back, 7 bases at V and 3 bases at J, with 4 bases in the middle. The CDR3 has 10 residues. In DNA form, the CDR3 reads TGTGCCAGCACTTTCTACGAGCAGTACGTC. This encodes CASTFYEQYV.

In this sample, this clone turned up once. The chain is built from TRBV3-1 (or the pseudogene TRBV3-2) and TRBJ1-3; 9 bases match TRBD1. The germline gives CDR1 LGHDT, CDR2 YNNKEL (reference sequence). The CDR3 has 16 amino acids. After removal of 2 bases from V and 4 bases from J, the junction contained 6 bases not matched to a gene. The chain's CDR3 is CASSQPVTGGGNTIYF. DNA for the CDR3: TGTGCCAGCAGCCAACCGGTGACAGGGGGAGGAAACACCATATATTTT.

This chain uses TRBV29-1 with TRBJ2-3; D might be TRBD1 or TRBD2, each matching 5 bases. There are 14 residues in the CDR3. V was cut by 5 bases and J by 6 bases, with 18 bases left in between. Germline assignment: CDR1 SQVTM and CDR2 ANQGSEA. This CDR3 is CSVWGRMNVDTQYF. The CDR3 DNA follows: TGCAGCGTTTGGGGACGGATGAATGTTGATACGCAGTATTTT.